The 16 T cell receptor beta chains below come from one sample, sequenced in a study of T cell responses to AZD1222 COVID-19 vaccine. Generated by immunoSEQ multiplex PCR, the TCRdb table keeps only in-frame clones and is missing some. Of some 84,000 clones in the sample, approximately 90% were seen once. The specimen was peripheral blood, collected 28 days after the second AZD1222 dose. These receptors were obtained from an adult who received the AZD1222 COVID-19 vaccine.

This chain uses TRBV4-3 with TRBJ1-4, with 8 bases lining up with TRBD1. The CDR3 is 19 amino acids. In germline, CDR1 is LGHNA, CDR2 YSLEER. V shed 0 bases, J shed 7 bases, and the junction held 16 bases outside the gene matches. The CDR3 DNA is TGCGCCAGCAGCCAAGATAACCCGGCAGGGGGCCAGGCAAGTGAAAAACTGTTTTTT. Translating it yields CASSQDNPAGGQASEKLFF.

The chain is built from TRBV7-9 and TRBJ2-7, with 8 positions matching TRBD1. The CDR3 covers 16 residues. Germline V gene lookup returns CDR1 SEHNR and CDR2 FQNEAQ (reference sequence). V shed 1 base and J 4 bases; nucleotides not matched to a gene: 9. The CDR3 nucleotides read TGTGCCAGCAGCTTAGGGATAGGACAGGGCTTATACGAGCAGTACTTC. Its protein is CASSLGIGQGLYEQYF.

The rearrangement links TRBV12-5 to TRBJ1-5, with D unresolved. The V gene's germline CDR1 is LGHNT and CDR2 FRNRAP. The CDR3 is 19 amino acids. Trimming pared 0 bases from V and 1 base from J, leaving 19 bases between. CDR3 sequence (DNA): TGTGCTAGTGGTTTGGTCTCAGACGGGGAGTTGGGGAGCAATCAGCCCCAGCATTTT. Its translation is CASGLVSDGELGSNQPQHF.

The V call is TRBV5-1, the J call TRBJ2-7, with D unresolved. The germline V and J ends were trimmed by 4 bases and 3 bases, with 8 bases remaining between them. Germline V gives CDR1 SGHRS, CDR2 YFSETQ. This CDR3 spans 12 amino acids. CDR3 DNA sequence: TGCGCCAGCAGCGATCAGGTCTACGAGCAGTACTTC. Residues: CASSDQVYEQYF.

A few counts support this clone. The chain has TRBV5-4 and TRBJ1-2; D gene unclear. Trimming left V 0 bases short and J 10 bases short, with 10 bases between. This CDR3 contains 12 residues. CDR1 and CDR2 (germline): SGHNT, YYREEE (reference sequence). CDR3 residues: CASSLAKDDYTF. For the CDR3, the DNA is TGTGCCAGCAGCTTGGCCAAGGATGACTACACCTTC.

The J gene is TRBJ2-7, the V gene TRBV15; tentative D call: TRBD1 (5 bases). The germline V and J ends were trimmed by 1 base and 0 bases, with 7 bases remaining between them. Germline-derived CDR1 and CDR2 are LNHNV and YYDKDF (reference sequence). The CDR3 is made up of 14 amino acids. DNA for the CDR3: TGTGCCACCAGCAGAGGGGGCTCCTCCTACGAGCAGTACTTC. Protein product: CATSRGGSSYEQYF.

The rearrangement joins TRBV6-5 to TRBJ2-7; TRBD2 might be the D (6 bases). Trimming pared 5 bases from V and 6 bases from J, leaving 11 bases between. Germline assignment: CDR1 MNHEY and CDR2 SVGAGI. CDR3 length equals 12 residues. CDR3 protein: CASSRQGGEQYF. DNA of the CDR3: TGTGCCAGCAGTAGGCAGGGAGGCGAGCAGTACTTC.

DNA for the CDR3: TGTGCCAGCAGAGAAGGGAGCGGGGCCAACGTCCTGACTTTC. This sequence encodes CASREGSGANVLTF. The chain combines TRBV19 with TRBJ2-6; D is possibly TRBD2 (5 bases). Germline V gives CDR1 LNHDA, CDR2 SQIVND (reference sequence). Trimming took 9 bases from V and 4 from J, leaving 13 bases between them. This CDR3 region has 14 residues.

The CDR3 DNA sequence: TGTGCCAGTAGTTCCGAGTCCTCTCCGGGACAGGCCATCTATGGCTACACCTTC. Residues: CASSSESSPGQAIYGYTF. The chain has TRBV19 and TRBJ1-2, with 8 nucleotides matching TRBD1. V trimming: 5 bases; J trimming: 4 bases; junction bases outside the gene matches: 18. Germline V gene sequence: CDR1 LNHDA, CDR2 SQIVND (reference sequence). This CDR3 spans 18 amino acids.

The chain joins TRBV5-4 to TRBJ1-2; D remains ambiguous. Trimming took off 4 bases at V and 5 bases at J, with 9 bases between the two ends. Looked up from germline, CDR1 is SGHNT and CDR2 is YYREEE (reference sequence). CDR3 size: 12 residues. The CDR3, as DNA: TGTGCCAGCAGCGGGGAGGGTTATGGCTACACCTTC. This encodes CASSGEGYGYTF.

The chain carries TRBV2 and TRBJ2-7, with TRBD2 matching over 8 bases. Looked up from germline, CDR1 is SNHLY and CDR2 is FYNNEI. The CDR3 loop spans 11 amino acids. V lost 8 bases, J lost 6 bases, and 3 bases stayed unmatched. Here the CDR3 reads CASPRGGEQYF. The CDR3 nucleotides read TGTGCCAGCCCACGGGGGGGCGAGCAGTACTTC. Full variable domain (remainder filled in from reference TRBV2 and TRBJ2-7): EPEVTQTPSHQVTQMGQEVILRCVPISNHLYFYWYRQILGQKVEFLVSFYNNEISEKSEIFDDQFSVERPDGSNFTLKIRSTKLEDSAMYFCASPRGGEQYFGPGTRLTVT.

V is TRBV3-1 (or the pseudogene TRBV3-2) and J is TRBJ2-2; TRBD1 aligns across 8 bases. Per germline, CDR1 LGHDT and CDR2 YNNKEL (reference sequence). The trim removed 2 bases at V and 5 bases at J, leaving 4 bases unmatched. The CDR3 sequence is 15 residues long. In nucleotides, the CDR3 is TGTGCCAGCAGCCAACTGACAGGGGTAACCGGGGAGCTGTTTTTT. Translated, it gives CASSQLTGVTGELFF.

CDR3 sequence reads: CASSPTYEQYF. The CDR3 DNA is TGTGCCAGCAGCCCTACCTACGAGCAGTACTTC. V usage is TRBV7-3 and J usage is TRBJ2-7; D not resolved. The CDR3 extends over 11 amino acids. Trimming cost V 5 bases and J 2 bases, with 4 bases left between them. Germline V gives CDR1 SGHTA, CDR2 FQGTGA.

Of note for this clone: This same CDR3 is encoded by further DNA sequences in the sample. The chain has TRBV10-3 and TRBJ2-5, with 13 bases aligning to TRBD2. Germline assignment: CDR1 ENHRY and CDR2 SYGVKD. This CDR3 comprises 16 residues. V was pared by 6 bases and J by 1 base, with 5 bases of the junction left unmatched. The CDR3: CAISKGLAGSQETQYF. DNA of the CDR3: TGTGCCATCAGCAAGGGACTAGCGGGGTCCCAAGAGACCCAGTACTTC.

The chain is built from TRBV29-1 and TRBJ2-3; TRBD1 agrees at 7 bases. The CDR3 spans 15 residues. Germline CDR1 SQVTM, CDR2 ANQGSEA. Unmatched junction bases numbered 9, after V lost 3 bases and J lost 3 bases. For the CDR3, the DNA is TGCAGCGTTGATCTCGAGGGACAGACAACAGATACGCAGTATTTT. This codes for CSVDLEGQTTDTQYF.

The chain employs TRBV29-1 and TRBJ2-1, with a tentative D call TRBD2 (6 bases). The CDR3 is made up of 14 amino acids. Germline-derived CDR1 and CDR2 are SQVTM and ANQGSEA. V was trimmed by 2 bases and J by 12 bases, leaving 20 bases between them. CDR3 DNA: TGCAGCGTTGAATCGGCTAGCGCGGCGTCGGGGCAGTTCTTC. Amino acids: CSVESASAASGQFF.